This section outlines one T cell receptor (beta chain) sequence together with its context. The antigen is undetermined. This entry is derived from a study of CD8 T cells in ankylosing spondylitis. Broader study findings: Clones linked to disease, bearing a CD8+ phenotype, were relatively rare in peripheral blood. There was a TCR beta motif, made of several highly homologous variants, that appeared characteristic of ankylosing spondylitis blood.

Germline V gives CDR1 MDHEN, CDR2 SYDVKM. J lost 0 bases, V lost 3 bases, and 15 bases had no gene match. This CDR3 comprises 20 residues. TCRdb processed the 5' RACE reads anew with MiXCR; each CDR3 protein has one entry. The data show 650,000 to 800,000 distinct CDR3 sequences, roughly 19% seen once. The TCR originated in a male donor with ankylosing spondylitis. J is TRBJ2-4 and V is TRBV28, with 9 positions matching TRBD1. What was sequenced was blood, either unsorted or a sorted T cell fraction (not recorded which). CDR3 protein: CASSFEAPGQGPLAKNIQYF. As DNA, the CDR3 is TGTGCCAGCAGTTTTGAGGCCCCGGGACAGGGACCCCTAGCCAAAAACATTCAGTACTTC. The full variable domain, its missing parts supplied by reference TRBV28 and TRBJ2-4, is DVKVTQSSRYLVKRTGEKVFLECVQDMDHENMFWYRQDPGLGLRLIYFSYDVKMKEKGDIPEGYSVSREKKERFSLILESASTNQTSMYLCASSFEAPGQGPLAKNIQYFGAGTRLSVL.